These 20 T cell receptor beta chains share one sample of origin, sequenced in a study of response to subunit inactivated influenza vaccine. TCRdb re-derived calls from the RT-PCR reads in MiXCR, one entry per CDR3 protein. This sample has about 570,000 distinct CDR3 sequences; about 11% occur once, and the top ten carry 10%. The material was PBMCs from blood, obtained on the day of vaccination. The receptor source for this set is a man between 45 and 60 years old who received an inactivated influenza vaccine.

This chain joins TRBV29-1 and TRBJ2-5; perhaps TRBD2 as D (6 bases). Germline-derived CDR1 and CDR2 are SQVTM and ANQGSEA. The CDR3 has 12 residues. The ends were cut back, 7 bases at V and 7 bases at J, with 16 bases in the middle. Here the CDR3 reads CSGGDPAMTQYF. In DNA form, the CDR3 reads TGCAGCGGGGGGGACCCCGCGATGACCCAGTACTTC.

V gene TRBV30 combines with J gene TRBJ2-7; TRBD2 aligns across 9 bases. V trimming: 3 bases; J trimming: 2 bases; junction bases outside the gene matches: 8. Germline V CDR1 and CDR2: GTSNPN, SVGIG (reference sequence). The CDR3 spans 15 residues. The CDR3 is CAWRNGLAGPYEQYF. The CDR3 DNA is TGTGCCTGGAGGAACGGGCTAGCGGGGCCCTACGAGCAGTACTTC.

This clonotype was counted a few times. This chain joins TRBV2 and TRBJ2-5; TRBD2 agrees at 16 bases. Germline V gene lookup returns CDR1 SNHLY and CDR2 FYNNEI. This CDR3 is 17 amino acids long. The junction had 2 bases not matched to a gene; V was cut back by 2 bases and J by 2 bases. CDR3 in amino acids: CASSEWGLAGGQETQYF. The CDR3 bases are TGTGCCAGCAGTGAATGGGGACTAGCGGGAGGGCAAGAGACCCAGTACTTC.

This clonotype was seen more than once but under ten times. Written as DNA, the CDR3 is TGTGCCAGCACTACGGGGACAGGGAACACCGGGGAGCTGTTTTTT. This translates into CASTTGTGNTGELFF. The rearrangement uses TRBV18 and TRBJ2-2, with TRBD1 matching over 8 bases. J was trimmed by 1 base and V by 8 bases; bases with no gene match: 6. This CDR3 has 15 amino acids. CDR1 is KGHSH and CDR2 is LQKENI in the germline V gene.

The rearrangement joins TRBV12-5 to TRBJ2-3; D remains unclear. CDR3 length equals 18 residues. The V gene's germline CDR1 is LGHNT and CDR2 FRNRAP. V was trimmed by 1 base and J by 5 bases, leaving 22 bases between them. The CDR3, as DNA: TGTGCTAGTGGTTTGGCCCTAACCCCGAGTGGTCCGAGAGATACGCAGTATTTT. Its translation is CASGLALTPSGPRDTQYF.

The CDR3 nucleotides are TGCAGTGGACAGGGGGCTCAATACGAGCAGTACTTC. Encoded protein: CSGQGAQYEQYF. The chain is built from TRBV20-1 and TRBJ2-7; 10 positions agree with TRBD1. CDR1 DFQATT and CDR2 SNEGSKA come from the germline V gene (reference sequence). J lost 4 bases, V lost 7 bases, and 4 bases had no gene match. The CDR3 contains 12 residues.

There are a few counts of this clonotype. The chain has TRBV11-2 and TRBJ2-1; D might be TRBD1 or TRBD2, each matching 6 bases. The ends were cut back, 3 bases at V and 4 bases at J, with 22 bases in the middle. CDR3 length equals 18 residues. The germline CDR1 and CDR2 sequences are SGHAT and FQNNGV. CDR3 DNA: TGTGCCAGCAGCTTTGGGAAGGGGGGACCACCTTGGTACAATGAGCAGTTCTTC. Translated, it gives CASSFGKGGPPWYNEQFF.

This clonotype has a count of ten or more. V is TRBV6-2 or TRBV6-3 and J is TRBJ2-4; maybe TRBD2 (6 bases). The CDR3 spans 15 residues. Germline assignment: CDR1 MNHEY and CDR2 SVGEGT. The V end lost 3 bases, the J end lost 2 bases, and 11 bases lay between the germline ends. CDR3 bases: TGTGCCAGCAGTTATTCCGCGGGGACCAAAAACATTCAGTACTTC. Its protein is CASSYSAGTKNIQYF.

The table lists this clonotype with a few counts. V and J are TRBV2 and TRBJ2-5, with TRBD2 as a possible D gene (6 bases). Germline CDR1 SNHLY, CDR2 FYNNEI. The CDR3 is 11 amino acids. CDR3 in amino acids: CASGSQETQYF. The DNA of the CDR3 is TGTGCTAGCGGAAGCCAAGAGACCCAGTACTTC.

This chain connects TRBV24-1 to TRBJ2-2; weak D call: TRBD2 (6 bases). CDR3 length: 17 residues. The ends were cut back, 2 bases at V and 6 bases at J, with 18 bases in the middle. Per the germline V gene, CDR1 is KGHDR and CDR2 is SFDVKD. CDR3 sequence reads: CATSDSLRLDQAGELFF. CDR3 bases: TGTGCCACCAGTGATTCCCTCAGACTAGATCAGGCCGGGGAGCTGTTTTTT.

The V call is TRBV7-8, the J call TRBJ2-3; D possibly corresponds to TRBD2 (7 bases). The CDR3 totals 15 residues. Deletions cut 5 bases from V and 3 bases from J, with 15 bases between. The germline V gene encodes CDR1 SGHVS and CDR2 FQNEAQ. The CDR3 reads CASSPKGGTTDTQYF. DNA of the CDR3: TGTGCCAGCAGCCCAAAGGGGGGGACGACAGATACGCAGTATTTT.

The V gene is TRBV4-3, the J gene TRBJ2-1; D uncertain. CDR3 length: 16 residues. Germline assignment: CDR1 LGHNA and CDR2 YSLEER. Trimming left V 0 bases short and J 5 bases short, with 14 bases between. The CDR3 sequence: CASSQDIRPDNNEQFF. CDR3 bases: TGCGCCAGCAGCCAAGATATTCGGCCAGATAACAATGAGCAGTTCTTC.

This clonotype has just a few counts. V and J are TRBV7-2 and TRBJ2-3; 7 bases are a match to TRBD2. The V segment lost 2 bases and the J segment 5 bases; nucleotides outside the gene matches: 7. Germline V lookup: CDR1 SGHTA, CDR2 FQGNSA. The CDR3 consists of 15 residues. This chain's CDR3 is CASSLLDGGRDTQYF. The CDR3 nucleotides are TGTGCCAGCAGCTTACTGGACGGGGGGAGAGATACGCAGTATTTT.

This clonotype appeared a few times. The CDR3 DNA follows: TGTGCCAGCAGTCCCTACAGAGCTAGCACAGATACGCAGTATTTT. Translation gives CASSPYRASTDTQYF. The gene calls are TRBV6-1 and TRBJ2-3, with D unresolved. V lost 5 bases to trimming and J lost 0 bases, with 12 bases between them. Germline V gene data show CDR1 as MNHNS and CDR2 as SASEGT. The CDR3 is 15 residues long.

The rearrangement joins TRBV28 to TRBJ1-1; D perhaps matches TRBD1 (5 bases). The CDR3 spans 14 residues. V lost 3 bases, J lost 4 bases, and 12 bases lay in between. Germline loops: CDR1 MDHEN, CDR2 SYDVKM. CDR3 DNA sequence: TGTGCCAGCAGTTTTGGGGGGTTGAGCACTGAAGCTTTCTTT. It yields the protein CASSFGGLSTEAFF.

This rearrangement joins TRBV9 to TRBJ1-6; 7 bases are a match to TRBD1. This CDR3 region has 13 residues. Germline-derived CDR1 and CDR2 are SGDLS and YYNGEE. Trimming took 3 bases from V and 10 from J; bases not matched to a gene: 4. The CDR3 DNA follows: TGTGCCAGCAGCGACAGGGGAGGCTCACCCCTCCACTTT. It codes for CASSDRGGSPLHF. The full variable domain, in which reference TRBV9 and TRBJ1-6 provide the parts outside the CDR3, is DSGVTQTPKHLITATGQRVTLRCSPRSGDLSVYWYQQSLDQGLQFLIQYYNGEERAKGNILERFSAQQFPDLHSELNLSSLELGDSALYFCASSDRGGSPLHFGNGTRLTVT.

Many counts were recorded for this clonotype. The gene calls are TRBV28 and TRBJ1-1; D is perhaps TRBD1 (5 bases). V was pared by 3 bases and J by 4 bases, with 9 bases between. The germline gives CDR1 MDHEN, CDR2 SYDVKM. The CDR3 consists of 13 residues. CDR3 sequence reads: CASSLLGGTEAFF. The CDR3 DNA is TGTGCCAGCAGTTTGTTGGGGGGCACTGAAGCTTTCTTT.

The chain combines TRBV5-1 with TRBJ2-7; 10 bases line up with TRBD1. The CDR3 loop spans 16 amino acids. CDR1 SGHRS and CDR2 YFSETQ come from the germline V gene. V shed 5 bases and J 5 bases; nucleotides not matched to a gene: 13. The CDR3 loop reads CASRLKYGTGVNEQYF. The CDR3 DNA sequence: TGCGCCAGCAGACTCAAATACGGGACAGGGGTCAACGAGCAGTACTTC.

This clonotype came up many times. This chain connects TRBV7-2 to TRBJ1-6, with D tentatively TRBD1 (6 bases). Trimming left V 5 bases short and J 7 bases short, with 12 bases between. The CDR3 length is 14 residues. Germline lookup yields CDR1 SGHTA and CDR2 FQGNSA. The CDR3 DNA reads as TGTGCCAGCAGCCGACAGGATAAGAATTCACCCCTCCACTTT. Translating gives CASSRQDKNSPLHF.

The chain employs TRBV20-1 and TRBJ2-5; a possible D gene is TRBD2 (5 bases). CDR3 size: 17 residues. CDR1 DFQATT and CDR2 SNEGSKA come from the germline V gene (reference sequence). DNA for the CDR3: TGCAGCTCTAGTTCCCTCACTCGCTTGAGTCGAGGGGAGACCCAGTACTTC. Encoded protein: CSSSSLTRLSRGETQYF.